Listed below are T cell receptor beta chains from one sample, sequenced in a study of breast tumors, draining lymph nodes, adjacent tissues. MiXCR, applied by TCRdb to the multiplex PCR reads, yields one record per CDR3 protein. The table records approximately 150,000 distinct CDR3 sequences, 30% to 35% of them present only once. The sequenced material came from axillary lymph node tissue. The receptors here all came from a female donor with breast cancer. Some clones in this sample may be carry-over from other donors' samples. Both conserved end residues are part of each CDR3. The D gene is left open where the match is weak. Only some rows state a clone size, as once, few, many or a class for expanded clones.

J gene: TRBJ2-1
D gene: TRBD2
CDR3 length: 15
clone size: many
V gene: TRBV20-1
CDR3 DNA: TGCAGTGCTAGTCGGCCAGCGGGGGGATACAATGAGCAGTTCTTC
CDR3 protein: CSASRPAGGYNEQFF

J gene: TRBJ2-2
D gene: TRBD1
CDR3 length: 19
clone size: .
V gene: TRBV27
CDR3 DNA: TGTGCCAGCAGTTTATGGAGTGTAAGACAGGGAATGAACACCGGGGAGCTGTTTTTT
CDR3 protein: CASSLWSVRQGMNTGELFF

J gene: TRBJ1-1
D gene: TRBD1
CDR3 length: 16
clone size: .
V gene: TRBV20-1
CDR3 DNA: TGCAGTGCCCGGCACCTGGGGACAGGGGGCTTCACTGAAGCTTTCTTT
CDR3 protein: CSARHLGTGGFTEAFF

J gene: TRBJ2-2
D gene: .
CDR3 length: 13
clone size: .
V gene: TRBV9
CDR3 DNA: TGTGCCAGCAGCGTAGGTATCAGCGGGGAGCTGTTTTTT
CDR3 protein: CASSVGISGELFF

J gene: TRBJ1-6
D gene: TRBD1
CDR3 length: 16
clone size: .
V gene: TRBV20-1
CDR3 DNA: TGCAGTGCTAGATGGACAGGGAAGGGGGGTAATTCACCCCTCCACTTT
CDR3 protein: CSARWTGKGGNSPLHF

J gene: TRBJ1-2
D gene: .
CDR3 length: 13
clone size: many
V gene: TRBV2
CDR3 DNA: TGTGCCCGGGGGGGAAGAGCTAACTATGGCTACACCTTC
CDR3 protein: CARGGRANYGYTF

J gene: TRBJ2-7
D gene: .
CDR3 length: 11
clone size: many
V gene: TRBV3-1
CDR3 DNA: TGTGCCAGCAGCCTCGGATCCCGGCTTGTTTTC
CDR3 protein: CASSLGSRLVF

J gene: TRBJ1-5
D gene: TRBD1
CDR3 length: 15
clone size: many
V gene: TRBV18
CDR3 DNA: TGTGCCAGCTCTCTGGACAGGGGGCTGGATCAGCCCCAGCATTTT
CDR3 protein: CASSLDRGLDQPQHF

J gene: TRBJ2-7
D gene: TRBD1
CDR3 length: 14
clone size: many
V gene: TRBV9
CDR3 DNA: TGTGCCAGCAGCGCCGGACAGGTTTTGGACGAGCAGTACTTC
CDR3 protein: CASSAGQVLDEQYF

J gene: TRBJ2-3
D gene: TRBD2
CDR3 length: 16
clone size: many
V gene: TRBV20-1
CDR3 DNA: TGCAGTGCTCTAGCGGGGGGGCCTGATAGCACAGATACGCAGTATTTT
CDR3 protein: CSALAGGPDSTDTQYF

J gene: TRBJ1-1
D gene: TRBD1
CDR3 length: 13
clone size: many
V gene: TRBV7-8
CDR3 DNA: TGTGCCAGCAGCTTAGACAGGGGTACTGAAGCTTTCTTT
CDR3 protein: CASSLDRGTEAFF

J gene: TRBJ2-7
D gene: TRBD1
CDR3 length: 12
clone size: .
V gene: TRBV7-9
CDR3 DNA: TGTGCCAGCGGACAGGGGGCGGGCGAGCAGTACTTC
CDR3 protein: CASGQGAGEQYF

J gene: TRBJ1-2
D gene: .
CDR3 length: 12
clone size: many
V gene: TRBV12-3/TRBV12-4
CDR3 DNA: TGTGCCAGCAGTTTCAGGGTCGATGGCTACACCTTC
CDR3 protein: CASSFRVDGYTF

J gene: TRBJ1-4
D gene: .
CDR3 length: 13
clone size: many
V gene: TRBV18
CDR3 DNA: TGTGCCAGCTCACCCTCAACTAATGAAAAACTGTTTTTT
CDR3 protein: CASSPSTNEKLFF

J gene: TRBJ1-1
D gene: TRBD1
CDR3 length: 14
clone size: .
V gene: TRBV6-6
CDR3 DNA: TGTGCCAGCAGCCCCTCGGGACAGGCCACTGAAGCTTTCTTT
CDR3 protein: CASSPSGQATEAFF

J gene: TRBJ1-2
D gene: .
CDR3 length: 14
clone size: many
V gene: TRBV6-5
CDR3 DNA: TGTGCCAGCAGTTACTTGGGGGGAGCCCTGGGCTACACCTTC
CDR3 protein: CASSYLGGALGYTF

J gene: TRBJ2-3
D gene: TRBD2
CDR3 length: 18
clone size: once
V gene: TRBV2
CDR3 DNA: TGTGCCAGCAGCTCCCCCTCGACTAGCGGGGGAGGCACAGATACGCAGTATTTT
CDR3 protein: CASSSPSTSGGGTDTQYF

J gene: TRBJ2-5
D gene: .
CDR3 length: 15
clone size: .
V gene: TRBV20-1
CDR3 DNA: TGCAGTGCTAGCACTAGCGGACAGGGTTTGGGGACCCAGTACTTC
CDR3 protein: CSASTSGQGLGTQYF

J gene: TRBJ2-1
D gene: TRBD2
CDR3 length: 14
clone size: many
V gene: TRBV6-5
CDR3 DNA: TGTGCCAGCTACCCGGCTAGCGGGGCGGGGGAGCAGTTCTTC
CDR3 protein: CASYPASGAGEQFF

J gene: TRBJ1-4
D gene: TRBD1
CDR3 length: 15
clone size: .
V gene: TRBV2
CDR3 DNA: TGTGCCAGCTCGACAGGGCCTAGATACAATGAAAAACTGTTTTTT
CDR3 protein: CASSTGPRYNEKLFF

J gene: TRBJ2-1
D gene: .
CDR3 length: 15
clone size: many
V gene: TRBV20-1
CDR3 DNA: TGCAGTGTCTGGCCATCGGGGGTCGACTACAATGAGCAGTTCTTC
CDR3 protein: CSVWPSGVDYNEQFF

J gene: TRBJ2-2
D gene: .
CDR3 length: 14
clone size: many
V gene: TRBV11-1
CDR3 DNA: TGTGCCAGCAGCTTATCCGAGAACACCGGGGAGCTGTTTTTT
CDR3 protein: CASSLSENTGELFF

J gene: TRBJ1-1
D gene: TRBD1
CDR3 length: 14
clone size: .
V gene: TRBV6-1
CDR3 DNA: TGTGCCAGCATGGATAGGGGGCAAACAACTGAAGCTTTCTTT
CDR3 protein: CASMDRGQTTEAFF

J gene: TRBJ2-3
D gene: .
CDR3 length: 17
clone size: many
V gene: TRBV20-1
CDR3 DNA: TGCAGTGCTAGAGATCGGAGGGGAGATCTTAGCACAGATACGCAGTATTTT
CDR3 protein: CSARDRRGDLSTDTQYF

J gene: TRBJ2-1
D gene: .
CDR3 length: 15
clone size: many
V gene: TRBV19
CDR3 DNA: TGTGCCAGTAGCAGAACCCCGGGGGACTACAATGAGCAGTTCTTC
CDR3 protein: CASSRTPGDYNEQFF

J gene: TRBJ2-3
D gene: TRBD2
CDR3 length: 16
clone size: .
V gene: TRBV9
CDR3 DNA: TGTGCCAGCAGCCCCGTGGAGCGGGGGACCTACAATGAGCAGTGTTTT
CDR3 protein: CASSPVERGTYNEQCF

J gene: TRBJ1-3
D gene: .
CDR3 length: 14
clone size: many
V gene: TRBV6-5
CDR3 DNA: TGTGCCAGCAGTAACGCGCAGGGCCAGTACACCATATATTTT
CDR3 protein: CASSNAQGQYTIYF

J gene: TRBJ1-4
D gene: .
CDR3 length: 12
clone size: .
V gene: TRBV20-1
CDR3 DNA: TGCAGTGCTAGTGGAGGGAAGGGAAAACTGTTTTTT
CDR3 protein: CSASGGKGKLFF

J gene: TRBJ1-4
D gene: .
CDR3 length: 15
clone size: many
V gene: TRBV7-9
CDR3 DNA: TGTGCCAGCAGCACCGGGACTGCTACTAATGAAAAACTGTTTTTT
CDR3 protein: CASSTGTATNEKLFF

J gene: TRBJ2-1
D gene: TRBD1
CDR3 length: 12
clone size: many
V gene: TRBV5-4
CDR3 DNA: TGTGCCAGCAGCACCTCGACAGGGCGGCAGTTCTTC
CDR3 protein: CASSTSTGRQFF

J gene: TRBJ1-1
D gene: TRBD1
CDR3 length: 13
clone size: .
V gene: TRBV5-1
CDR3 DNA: TGCGCCAGCAGCGGGACAGGGAGGGGTGAAGCTCTCTTT
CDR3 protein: CASSGTGRGEALF

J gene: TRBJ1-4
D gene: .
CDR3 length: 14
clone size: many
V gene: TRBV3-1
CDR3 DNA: TGTGCCAGCAGCCAAGGGGGGGGCTTCGAAAAACTGTTTTTT
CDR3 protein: CASSQGGGFEKLFF

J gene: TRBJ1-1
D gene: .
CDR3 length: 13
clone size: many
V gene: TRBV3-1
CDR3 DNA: TGTGCCAGCAGCCAAGCGGGAGTTCCTGAAGCTTTCTTT
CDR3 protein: CASSQAGVPEAFF

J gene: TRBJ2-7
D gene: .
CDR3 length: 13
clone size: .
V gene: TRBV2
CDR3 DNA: TGTGCCAGCAAATACGGGAGCTCCTACGAGCAGTACTTC
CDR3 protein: CASKYGSSYEQYF

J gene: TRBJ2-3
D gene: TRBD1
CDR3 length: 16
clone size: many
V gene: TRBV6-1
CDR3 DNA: TGTGCCAGCAGTCGAGGACAGGGACCGAACACAGATACGCAGTATTTT
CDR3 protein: CASSRGQGPNTDTQYF

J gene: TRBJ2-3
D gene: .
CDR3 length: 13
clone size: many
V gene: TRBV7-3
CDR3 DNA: TGTGCCAGCAGCCCGTCTGGAGGAGATACGCAGTATTTT
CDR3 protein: CASSPSGGDTQYF

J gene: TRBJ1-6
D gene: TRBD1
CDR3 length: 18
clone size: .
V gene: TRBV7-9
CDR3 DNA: TGTGCCAGCAGCTTGGGGGACAGGCTAAGCTCCTATAATTCACCCCTCCACTTT
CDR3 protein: CASSLGDRLSSYNSPLHF

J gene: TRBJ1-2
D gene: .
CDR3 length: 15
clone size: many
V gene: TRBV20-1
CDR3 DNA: TGCAGTGCTAGGAGTGGGTTGGGGGCGTACTATGGCTACACCTTC
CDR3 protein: CSARSGLGAYYGYTF

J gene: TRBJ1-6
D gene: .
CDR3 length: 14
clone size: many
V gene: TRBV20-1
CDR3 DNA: TGCAGTGCTACCCAGTCCCTTTATAATTCACCCCTCCACTTT
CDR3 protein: CSATQSLYNSPLHF

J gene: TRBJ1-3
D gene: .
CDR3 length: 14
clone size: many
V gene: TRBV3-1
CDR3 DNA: TGTGCCAGCAGCCAGGACGCCAATGGAAACACCATATATTTT
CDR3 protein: CASSQDANGNTIYF

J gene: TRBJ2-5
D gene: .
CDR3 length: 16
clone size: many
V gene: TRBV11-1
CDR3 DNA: TGTGCCAGCAGCTTAGGAGACTCCAGTTACCAAGAGACCCAGTACTTC
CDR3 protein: CASSLGDSSYQETQYF

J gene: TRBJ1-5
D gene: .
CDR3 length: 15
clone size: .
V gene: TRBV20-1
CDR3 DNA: TGCAGTGCGGTTGGTCTCCCTTCGGGCAATCAGCCCCAGCATTTT
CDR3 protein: CSAVGLPSGNQPQHF

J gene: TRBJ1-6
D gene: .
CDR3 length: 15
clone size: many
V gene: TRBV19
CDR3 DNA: TGTGCCAGTAGCTCGACCGGGGGCCCTAATTCACCCCTCCACTTT
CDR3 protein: CASSSTGGPNSPLHF

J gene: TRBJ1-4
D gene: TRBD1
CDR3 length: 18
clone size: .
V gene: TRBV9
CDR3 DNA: TGTGCCAGCAGCGTAGGACCGGGGCAGGGGGAGACTAATGAAAAACTGTTTTTT
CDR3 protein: CASSVGPGQGETNEKLFF